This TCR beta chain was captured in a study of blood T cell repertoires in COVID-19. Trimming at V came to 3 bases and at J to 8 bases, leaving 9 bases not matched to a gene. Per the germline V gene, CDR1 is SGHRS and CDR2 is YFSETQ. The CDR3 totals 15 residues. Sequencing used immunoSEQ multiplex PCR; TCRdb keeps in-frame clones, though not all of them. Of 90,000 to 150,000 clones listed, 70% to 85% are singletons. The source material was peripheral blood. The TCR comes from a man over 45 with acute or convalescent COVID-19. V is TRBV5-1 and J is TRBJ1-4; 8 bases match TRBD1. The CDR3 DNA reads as TGCGCCAGCAGCTCCATGACAGGGGAGGTGGAAAAACTGTTTTTT. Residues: CASSSMTGEVEKLFF.